This T cell receptor beta chain was sequenced in a study of T cell repertoires in urothelial bladder cancer. Study as a whole: Three lesions each were cT0, cTa, cT1, and cT2 or greater.

Trimming stripped 3 bases from V and 3 bases from J, with 9 bases between. The CDR3 spans 13 residues. The germline CDR1 and CDR2 sequences are MNHNS and SASEGT. TCRdb's table, derived via immunoSEQ multiplex PCR, lists solely in-frame clones and lacks some. This table has some 11,000 clones, about 64% appearing once. The sequence derives from a human donor with a benign inflammatory bladder lesion. Sequenced input: tumor-infiltrating cells from bladder cancer. The J gene is TRBJ2-7, the V gene TRBV6-1; D may be TRBD2 (5 bases). This chain's CDR3 is CASSDGMDYEQYF. DNA of the CDR3: TGTGCCAGCAGTGACGGGATGGACTACGAGCAGTACTTC.